This T cell receptor (beta chain) was found in a study of T cells in Graves' hyperthyroidism and ophthalmopathy (dated by TCRdb to the late 2010s). General notes on the study: Peripheral blood samples were taken at the time of initial diagnosis, prior to any treatment. To identify distinguishing TCR V-J signatures, a discovery cohort of around 100 patients was used, comprising 40 to 45 with Graves' ophthalmopathy and under 60 with stable Graves' hyperthyroidism. Prospective prediction of ophthalmopathy was tested in an independent validation cohort consisting of 18 to 20 hyperthyroidism patients and over 15 patients who later progressed to ophthalmopathy. The 100 discovery patients were divided at random into training and test sets in a 7:3 ratio. In six Graves' hyperthyroidism patients, the study also compared T-cell repertoires from thyroid tissue with T-cell repertoires from blood. Following sampling, methimazole starting at 30 mg daily was given to hyperthyroidism patients, and high-dose intravenous methylprednisolone was given to ophthalmopathy patients. TCR Vbeta CDR3 sequencing of 135 peripheral blood samples (43 ophthalmopathy, over 70 hyperthyroidism and approximately 17 progressor patients) is reported in the paper. What the research found in general, with its limitations: No statistical method was used to fix the sample size in advance, and group allocation was not hidden from the investigators. Ophthalmopathy was separated from stable hyperthyroidism by a 13 V-J signature model, with just over 85% sensitivity and roughly 81% specificity obtained in cross-validation and 80%/75% obtained in testing. Most expanded thyroid clonotypes (frequency above 0.001) were also found in blood, which suggests that blood repertoires may mirror thyroid immune responses. In validation, the model predicted progression to ophthalmopathy with roughly 66% sensitivity and 72% to 75% specificity, a median of approximately 6.5 months before onset.

The germline V gene provides CDR1 KGHDR and CDR2 SFDVKD. The V end loses 4 bases and the J end loses 7 bases, and a stretch of 11 bases separates them. The CDR3 runs 13 residues from the cysteine to the phenylalanine. Only the CDR3 part of the read is kept: 39 bases, read in frame from the first base. The TCR beta CDR3 regions were amplified from the RNA transcripts. A first-round RT-PCR of the TCR CDR3 used the HTBI primer set with the Qiagen OneStep RT-PCR kit. A second multiplex PCR round built the libraries, followed by size selection and purification. Libraries were sequenced paired-end with 100 bp reads on an Illumina HiSeq2000. Per the source publication's procedure: SOAPnuke was used to process the raw data, throwing out any read that contained adapters or uncalled bases, had a mean Phred below 15, or lacked an exact constant-primer or identifier match. High-quality paired reads were merged using COPE v1.2.5, and each unique nucleotide sequence was defined as a clonotype. MiTCR v1.1 was used to align the clonotypes against IMGT TRBV, TRBD and TRBJ reference segments. The analysis was restricted to V-J combinations with a frequency above 0.0001, which together covered 99.2% of the repertoires. A TCS score was defined as the ratio between F50 (clonal expansion) and ExV (chaos), using BLOSUM62-based TCRdist between CDR3 peptides within each V-J. Welch's t-statistics and random forest reduced 500 to 650 V-J features to 13, which were used in a naive Bayes classifier (R e1071). The raw public reads went through TCRdb reprocessing: fastp at Q25, MiXCR clone calling, in-frame beta chains kept. Rows with a matching CDR3 protein are joined into one entry that keeps the most common DNA and genes. V and J calls and clone size were set by TCRdb, not the authors. In this sample the table shows around 340,000 distinct CDR3 sequences, about 15% of which occur a single time. The ten most abundant clones make up around 23% of the sample.

A patient counted as having stable Graves' hyperthyroidism if no progression to ophthalmopathy occurred over 18 months of follow-up. Hyperthyroidism patients were newly diagnosed, had a disease duration of under 2 months, and were aged 18 to 65 years. The study excluded patients with uncontrolled infections, other autoimmune diseases, pregnancy or lactation. Diagnoses relied on clinical symptoms, serum thyroxine and TRAb, thyroid ultrasound and orbital computed tomography. PBMCs were separated from roughly 10 ml of fresh peripheral blood using Ficoll-Paque density gradient centrifugation. Trizol reagent was used to extract total RNA, and RNA quality was then checked on an Agilent 2100 Bioanalyzer. This clonotype was observed at least ten times. This receptor's antigen is unknown. It has no much larger one-base neighbor in the sample; base qualities were not kept.

The origin of this receptor is a woman in her twenties or thirties with Graves' hyperthyroidism. Sequenced input: blood. Rearrangement joined TRBV24-1 to TRBJ2-3, with an unclear D gene assignment. Here is the DNA: TGTGCCACCAGTGACCAGAGCAGGCATACGCAGTATTTT. Its coded protein is CATSDQSRHTQYF.